Presented here are 27 T cell receptor beta chains from one specimen sequenced in a study of T cell clusters in autoimmune cytopenias (dated by TCRdb to about 2019). Sequencing instrument: Illumina MiSeq. TRB rearrangements were amplified by multiplex PCR following a touch-down protocol, with the TRB-A and TRB-B primer pools mixed in one tube. The reads underwent TCRdb reprocessing, giving one record for each CDR3 protein sequence and no DNA. This sample's clone table shows about 9,500 distinct CDR3 sequences. 9.2% of the sample rests with the top ten. For each sample, TRB amplification used approximately 260 ng of peripheral blood genomic DNA, equal to around 34,000 genome equivalents. The specimen was peripheral blood. Receptors originate from a human donor with an autoimmune cytopenia or autoimmune hepatitis (not recorded which).

V gene TRBV18 combines with J gene TRBJ2-2; no DNA is available, so the TRBD2 call from TCRdb remains unchecked. This CDR3 region has 16 residues. Per the germline V gene, CDR1 is KGHSH and CDR2 is LQKENI. This CDR3 reads CASSLRLAGETGELFF.

This chain links TRBV6-2 or TRBV6-3 with TRBJ1-6; with no DNA, the TCRdb D assignment of TRBD1 cannot be verified. The CDR3 has 15 amino acids. The germline gives CDR1 MNHEY, CDR2 SVGEGT. CDR3 residues: CASSLDRDGNSPLHF.

The rearrangement uses TRBV12-3 or TRBV12-4 and TRBJ1-3; without DNA, the TCRdb call of TRBD1 cannot be checked. This CDR3 spans 15 amino acids. The CDR3 here is CASSKGQGFLYTIYF.

The V call is TRBV7-9, the J call TRBJ2-3; TCRdb designates TRBD2, a call that cannot be tested without DNA. The CDR3 runs to 18 residues. Germline loops: CDR1 SEHNR, CDR2 FQNEAQ (reference sequence). CDR3 region: CASSFPRRLAGVKDTRYF.

The CDR3 sequence is CASSPRREGRAFF. V usage is TRBV5-6 and J usage is TRBJ1-1; the D call of TRBD1 rests on TCRdb alone, since no DNA is present to check it. Germline-derived CDR1 and CDR2 are SGHDT and YYEEEE. The CDR3 spans 13 residues.

This chain links TRBV20-1 with TRBJ1-2. The CDR3 totals 13 residues. CDR1 and CDR2 (germline): DFQATT, SNEGSKA (reference sequence). The CDR3 is CSAPEGPGGGYTF.

The chain links TRBV4-3 to TRBJ2-7; TCRdb selects TRBD2, and the lack of DNA leaves this call unchecked. Germline CDR1 LGHNA, CDR2 YSLEER. CDR3 length equals 15 residues. CDR3 amino acids: CASSPGGPKLYEQYF.

The chain links TRBV24-1 to TRBJ2-5; TCRdb names TRBD1, which stays unverified in the absence of DNA. The CDR3 consists of 14 residues. CDR1 is KGHDR, CDR2 SFDVKD, per germline. The CDR3 protein is CATSDSGTSETQYF.

The chain couples TRBV20-1 to TRBJ1-2. CDR1 and CDR2 from the germline V gene are DFQATT and SNEGSKA (reference sequence). This CDR3 spans 14 amino acids. CDR3 residues: CSAPPAGGTQGYTF.

The gene calls are TRBV30 and TRBJ2-1; TCRdb calls TRBD2, which cannot be checked without DNA. Germline V gives CDR1 GTSNPN, CDR2 SVGIG (reference sequence). The CDR3 totals 14 residues. The CDR3 spells CAWSLGSGVNEQFF.

The chain carries TRBV10-1 and TRBJ2-3; TCRdb proposes TRBD1, but this gene call is untestable without DNA. The CDR3 contains 13 residues. From germline, CDR1 is WNHNN and CDR2 SYGVQD (reference sequence). CDR3 sequence reads: CASSWDHTDTQYF.

The rearrangement links TRBV6-1 to TRBJ2-7; TCRdb's assignment of TRBD2 cannot be checked, as there is no DNA. The CDR3 spans 19 residues. The V gene's germline CDR1 is MNHNS and CDR2 SASEGT. The CDR3 loop reads CASSDPGTSGLPHAQEQYF.

This clonotype is deemed medium-sized by its frequency. This chain connects TRBV29-1 to TRBJ1-2. Germline-derived CDR1 and CDR2 are SQVTM and ANQGSEA. CDR3 length: 12 residues. The chain's CDR3 is CSVAGGIGGYTF.

This clonotype registers medium-sized by frequency. The gene calls are TRBV29-1 and TRBJ2-5; TCRdb lists TRBD1, though no DNA is available to test this call. Germline-derived CDR1 and CDR2 are SQVTM and ANQGSEA. This CDR3 is 12 amino acids long. CDR3 in amino acids: CSVVRARGTQYF.

Judged by frequency, this clonotype is medium-sized. V gene TRBV6-5 combines with J gene TRBJ2-3; TCRdb names TRBD1, which stays unverified in the absence of DNA. There are 15 residues in the CDR3. The germline gives CDR1 MNHEY, CDR2 SVGAGI. CDR3 amino acids: CASSPSGTGTDTQYF.

The chain recombines TRBV11-2 with TRBJ2-1; with no DNA, the TCRdb D assignment of TRBD1 cannot be verified. This CDR3 spans 14 amino acids. CDR1 SGHAT and CDR2 FQNNGV come from the germline V gene. The CDR3 protein is CASSLLGTAGEQFF.

Its frequency marks this clonotype as medium-sized (0.01 to 0.1%). The V and J genes are TRBV6-5 and TRBJ2-1; TCRdb picks TRBD1, but there is no DNA to check that call. From germline, CDR1 is MNHEY and CDR2 SVGAGI. This CDR3 spans 15 amino acids. Here the CDR3 reads CASSKTGTEYNEQFF.

This clonotype counts as medium-sized by frequency. The chain employs TRBV19 and TRBJ2-7; there is no DNA to check the TCRdb D call of TRBD1. This CDR3 contains 16 residues. Germline V gene lookup returns CDR1 LNHDA and CDR2 SQIVND (reference sequence). The CDR3 sequence: CASSVWGYSNLNEQYF.

This sequence joins TRBV12-3 or TRBV12-4 and TRBJ1-5. This CDR3 has 14 amino acids. CDR3 loop: CASSASHSNQPQHF.

The rearrangement joins TRBV4-3 to TRBJ1-1. CDR1 and CDR2 from the germline V gene are LGHNA and YSLEER. This CDR3 spans 16 amino acids. CDR3 sequence reads: CASSQEGLTGGTEAFF.

The genes are TRBV18 and TRBJ2-1; lacking DNA, the TRBD2 call made by TCRdb goes unchecked. This CDR3 spans 16 amino acids. CDR1 KGHSH and CDR2 LQKENI come from the germline V gene. CDR3 sequence reads: CASSPSPAGGGNEQFF.

This clonotype counts as medium-sized by frequency. V gene TRBV7-6 combines with J gene TRBJ1-2. This CDR3 has 13 residues. The V gene's germline CDR1 is SGHVS and CDR2 FNYEAQ. The CDR3 sequence is CASSPNLDDGYTF.

V and J are TRBV9 and TRBJ1-1. CDR3 size: 13 residues. Germline CDR1 reads SGDLS; CDR2 reads YYNGEE. CDR3 residues: CASSVGVHTEAFF.

This chain joins TRBV15 and TRBJ1-5. This CDR3 has 15 residues. CDR1 is LNHNV, CDR2 YYDKDF, per germline (reference sequence). The CDR3: CATSRDLGQNAAQHF.

The rearrangement links TRBV5-1 to TRBJ2-3; checking the TCRdb D call of TRBD1 is not possible without DNA. The germline V gene encodes CDR1 SGHRS and CDR2 YFSETQ. The CDR3 loop spans 15 amino acids. The CDR3 loop is CASSSGLAGTDTQYF.

By frequency, this clonotype registers medium-sized. The chain is built from TRBV19 and TRBJ2-5; TCRdb's D call of TRBD1 is untestable without DNA. This CDR3 is built from 14 residues. The germline V gene encodes CDR1 LNHDA and CDR2 SQIVND (reference sequence). The chain's CDR3 is CASSQDRGRETQYF.

The chain uses TRBV7-2 and TRBJ2-3; no DNA is available, so the TRBD2 call from TCRdb remains unchecked. CDR1 is SGHTA, CDR2 FQGNSA, per germline. The CDR3 totals 17 residues. CDR3 amino acids: CASSLGSSGGFTDTQYF.